One sample yielded the 19 T cell receptor beta chains listed below, sequenced in a study of blood T cell repertoires in COVID-19 (TCRdb year 2020). The method was the immunoSEQ multiplex PCR assay. Drawn from immuneACCESS, this table holds only the in-frame rearrangements with V and J called that TCRdb kept. Clones are partly lost; checked studies trace under half to an unresolved V gene and leave the rest unexplained. The sample table records under 150,000 clones; roughly 84% of these occur just once. 8.4% of the sample is in the top ten clones. Sequencing used peripheral blood. The receptors shown here come from a woman in her seventies who had recovered from COVID-19.

V gene TRBV5-1 combines with J gene TRBJ2-3, with 11 bases matching TRBD2. V was clipped by 0 bases and J by 2 bases; unmatched bases: 2. In germline, CDR1 is SGHRS, CDR2 YFSETQ. This CDR3 comprises 16 residues. The CDR3 reads CASSLVAGGVTDTQYF. The CDR3 coding sequence is TGCGCCAGCAGCTTGGTAGCGGGAGGGGTCACAGATACGCAGTATTTT.

The chain is built from TRBV7-6 and TRBJ2-1, with a weak D call TRBD2 (6 bases). The CDR3 has 12 residues. Trimming cost V 3 bases and J 8 bases, with 8 bases left between them. The germline CDR1 and CDR2 sequences are SGHVS and FNYEAQ. In nucleotides, the CDR3 is TGTGCCAGCAGCTTCGCTAGCGATGAGCAGTTCTTC. Translating gives CASSFASDEQFF. The whole variable domain, filled in from reference TRBV7-6 and TRBJ2-1, reads GAGVSQSPRYKVTKRGQDVALRCDPISGHVSLYWYRQALGQGPEFLTYFNYEAQQDKSGLPNDRFSAERPEGSISTLTIQRTEQRDSAMYRCASSFASDEQFFGPGTRLTVL.

The rearrangement links TRBV7-2 to TRBJ1-2; D gene uncertain. This CDR3 has 15 residues. The V end lost 1 base, the J end lost 4 bases, and 13 bases lay between the germline ends. Germline V gene sequence: CDR1 SGHTA, CDR2 FQGNSA. CDR3 DNA: TGTGCCAGCAGCTTAGGAACTGGGAGAGCCTATGGCTACACCTTC. This encodes CASSLGTGRAYGYTF. The full variable domain, completed using reference TRBV7-2 and TRBJ1-2, is GAGVSQSPSNKVTEKGKDVELRCDPISGHTALYWYRQSLGQGLEFLIYFQGNSAPDKSGLPSDRFSAERTGGSVSTLTIQRTQQEDSAVYLCASSLGTGRAYGYTFGSGTRLTVV.

The J gene is TRBJ1-2, the V gene TRBV19, with 9 bases matching TRBD1. The germline V gene has CDR1 LNHDA and CDR2 SQIVND (reference sequence). The CDR3 loop spans 16 amino acids. The V gene end was trimmed by 5 bases and the J gene end by 2 bases; junction bases not matched to a gene: 9. Here the CDR3 DNA reads TGTGCCAGTAGTCCCGAGGGGACAGGGAGGAACTATGGCTACACCTTC. Translation gives CASSPEGTGRNYGYTF.

Turning to this clone: The same CDR3 is also encoded by other DNA sequences in this sample. The CDR3 DNA follows: TGTGCCATCAGTGACACAGGGGGCGAGCAGTACTTC. It yields the protein CAISDTGGEQYF. The chain employs TRBV10-3 and TRBJ2-7; 8 bases map to TRBD1. Per the germline V gene, CDR1 is ENHRY and CDR2 is SYGVKD. V shed 3 bases and J 6 bases; nucleotides not matched to a gene: 1. The length of the CDR3 is 12 residues.

V and J are TRBV3-1 (or the pseudogene TRBV3-2) and TRBJ2-7; a weak D match, TRBD1 (6 bases). Between the trimmed V and J ends, which lost 4 bases and 9 bases, there was a span of 19 bases. From germline, CDR1 is LGHDT and CDR2 YNNKEL (reference sequence). The CDR3 sequence is 14 residues long. This chain's CDR3 is CASSPPFGGAPQYF. DNA for the CDR3: TGTGCCAGCAGCCCCCCGTTTGGGGGCGCGCCGCAGTACTTC.

Written as DNA, the CDR3 is TGCGCCAGCAGCTTGGCCGGGACTAGCGGTTACAATGAGCAGTTCTTC. This encodes CASSLAGTSGYNEQFF. The chain has TRBV5-1 and TRBJ2-1; 11 nucleotides align to TRBD2. CDR1 is SGHRS, CDR2 YFSETQ, per germline. The CDR3 consists of 16 residues. V lost 0 bases, J lost 4 bases, and 3 bases stayed unmatched.

The chain recombines TRBV7-2 with TRBJ1-2; no clear D gene. Germline assignment: CDR1 SGHTA and CDR2 FQGNSA. The CDR3 length is 13 residues. V was cut by 8 bases and J by 3 bases, with 13 bases left in between. The CDR3 nucleotides are TGTGCCAGCGGCTCGGTGAGCCACTATGGCTACACCTTC. Translated: CASGSVSHYGYTF.

The chain carries TRBV7-3 and TRBJ2-3; 11 nucleotides align to TRBD2. From germline, CDR1 is SGHTA and CDR2 FQGTGA. Trimming at V came to 2 bases and at J to 0 bases, leaving 4 bases not matched to a gene. This CDR3 is built from 17 residues. CDR3 nucleotides: TGTGCCAGCAGCTTAGGACTAGCGGGCGGTAGCACAGATACGCAGTATTTT. It is translated as CASSLGLAGGSTDTQYF.

The genes are TRBV4-3 and TRBJ1-4; 8 positions agree with TRBD1. V shed 0 bases and J 8 bases; nucleotides not matched to a gene: 8. Germline loops: CDR1 LGHNA, CDR2 YSLEER. The CDR3 loop spans 16 amino acids. The CDR3 loop is CASSQDPRGLGEKLFF. CDR3 coding DNA: TGCGCCAGCAGCCAAGATCCCAGGGGGCTAGGGGAAAAACTGTTTTTT.

The gene calls are TRBV7-9 and TRBJ1-2; unclear D gene. Between the trimmed V and J ends, which lost 5 bases and 0 bases, there was a span of 13 bases. The CDR3 has 15 amino acids. Germline-derived CDR1 and CDR2 are SEHNR and FQNEAQ (reference sequence). CDR3: CASSHAGGPNYGYTF. The DNA for the CDR3 is TGTGCCAGCAGCCACGCGGGAGGGCCTAACTATGGCTACACCTTC. Full variable domain (remainder filled in from reference TRBV7-9 and TRBJ1-2): DTGVSQNPRHKITKRGQNVTFRCDPISEHNRLYWYRQTLGQGPEFLTYFQNEAQLEKSRLLSDRFSAERPKGSFSTLEIQRTEQGDSAMYLCASSHAGGPNYGYTFGSGTRLTVV.

V is TRBV4-3 and J is TRBJ2-2; 13 nucleotides line up with TRBD2. This CDR3 is 16 amino acids long. Per germline, CDR1 LGHNA and CDR2 YSLEER. With 3 bases clipped from V and 6 bases from J, the junction kept 4 bases outside the gene matches. DNA for the CDR3: TGCGCCAGCAGCCACCTCGGACTAGCGGGGGCCGGGGAGCTGTTTTTT. Translating gives CASSHLGLAGAGELFF.

This chain uses TRBV7-3 with TRBJ2-2, with 8 bases fitting TRBD1. V was clipped by 5 bases and J by 6 bases; unmatched bases: 2. Germline V CDR1 and CDR2: SGHTA, FQGTGA. The CDR3 is made up of 13 amino acids. The CDR3 nucleotides read TGTGCCAGCAGCCCGGACAGGGCCGGGGAGCTGTTTTTT. Its translation: CASSPDRAGELFF.

This chain links TRBV5-1 with TRBJ1-1; D not resolved. The CDR3 is 17 amino acids. Looked up from germline, CDR1 is SGHRS and CDR2 is YFSETQ. Trimming removed 0 bases from V and 2 bases from J, with 17 bases in between. Here the CDR3 DNA reads TGCGCCAGCAGCTTGGCTCCGGGTCTGGTCGACAACACTGAAGCTTTCTTT. Translation gives CASSLAPGLVDNTEAFF.

The chain is built from TRBV2 and TRBJ2-3; TRBD2 matches at 8 bases. The germline V gene encodes CDR1 SNHLY and CDR2 FYNNEI. The ends lost 4 bases at V and 2 bases at J; junction bases unmatched: 5. The CDR3 is made up of 15 amino acids. The CDR3 nucleotides read TGTGCCAGCAGTGGCCGCGGGGGGTTCACAGATACGCAGTATTTT. Protein product: CASSGRGGFTDTQYF.

The rearrangement joins TRBV3-1 (or the pseudogene TRBV3-2) to TRBJ1-5; perhaps TRBD1 as D (5 bases). The CDR3 is 13 residues long. Germline lookup yields CDR1 LGHDT and CDR2 YNNKEL (reference sequence). Deletions cut 3 bases from V and 6 bases from J, with 9 bases between. In DNA, the CDR3 is TGTGCCAGCAGCCAGATGGGGGGTCAGCCCCAGCATTTT. Protein: CASSQMGGQPQHF.

The V gene is TRBV7-3, the J gene TRBJ2-3, with D unresolved. Germline V CDR1 and CDR2: SGHTA, FQGTGA. Trimming left V 5 bases short and J 5 bases short, with 11 bases between. The CDR3 sequence is 13 residues long. In DNA form, the CDR3 reads TGTGCCAGCAGCCAGGTAATAGGAGATACGCAGTATTTT. Residues: CASSQVIGDTQYF.

The chain is built from TRBV27 and TRBJ2-5; D perhaps matches TRBD1 (6 bases). The V gene's germline CDR1 is MNHEY and CDR2 SMNVEV (reference sequence). The CDR3 spans 14 residues. V was clipped by 3 bases and J by 5 bases, with 13 bases between them. The CDR3 DNA sequence: TGTGCCAGCAGTTTCCGGGACACCTACGAGACCCAGTACTTC. This encodes CASSFRDTYETQYF.

This clone was picked up one time. The chain has TRBV20-1 and TRBJ1-1; the match to TRBD1 covers 7 bases. V lost 6 bases to trimming and J lost 3 bases; unmatched junction nucleotides: 1. The CDR3 is 11 amino acids. The germline CDR1 and CDR2 sequences are DFQATT and SNEGSKA (reference sequence). The CDR3 sequence is CSARGDTEAFF. The DNA for the CDR3 is TGCAGTGCCAGGGGGGACACTGAAGCTTTCTTT.